A selection of T cell receptor beta chains follows, all from one sample in a study of Tregs in tolerant kidney transplant recipients. The data were produced by immunoSEQ multiplex PCR, yet TCRdb's version contains in-frame clones alone and is incomplete. The sample consists of roughly 250,000 clones, approximately 84% of them appearing once. Specimen: CD4+ T cells from blood. The receptors come from a human donor in good health. CDR3s include the opening cysteine and the closing phenylalanine or tryptophan. The order of the fields is J gene, clone size, V gene, D gene, CDR3 protein, CDR3 DNA. A D gene is named only where the DNA matches it firmly. Clone size is not always given. Where it is, it says once, few, many or a class for expanded clones.

>TRBJ2-5|NA|TRBV4-1|NA
CASSQIRGGKTQYF
TGCGCCAGCAGCCAAATTAGAGGGGGGAAGACCCAGTACTTC
>TRBJ1-2|NA|TRBV29-1|NA
CSVEGGAGRANGYTF
TGCAGCGTTGAAGGGGGGGCAGGTAGAGCAAATGGCTACACCTTC
>TRBJ1-1|NA|TRBV18|NA
CASSQSSNTEAFF
TGTGCCAGCTCACAAAGCTCGAACACTGAAGCTTTCTTT
>TRBJ2-1|NA|TRBV5-8|TRBD2
CASKLAGLDNEQFF
TGTGCCAGCAAGTTAGCGGGATTGGACAATGAGCAGTTCTTC
>TRBJ2-3|NA|TRBV6-1|TRBD1
CASSETGTGGTDTQYF
TGTGCCAGCAGTGAAACCGGGACAGGGGGTACAGATACGCAGTATTTT
>TRBJ2-6|NA|TRBV11-2|NA
CASRFPGLRSGANVLTF
TGTGCCAGCAGATTTCCGGGACTCCGCTCTGGGGCCAACGTCCTGACTTTC
>TRBJ2-2|NA|TRBV11-3|TRBD1
CASSIGTANTGELFF
TGTGCCAGCAGCATCGGGACAGCGAACACCGGGGAGCTGTTTTTT
>TRBJ1-2|once|TRBV27|NA
CASRFGGGRDNYGYTF
TGTGCCAGCAGGTTTGGTGGGGGCAGGGATAACTATGGCTACACCTTC
>TRBJ1-2|NA|TRBV2|TRBD1
CASRQGVSSNYGYTF
TGTGCCAGCAGGCAGGGGGTATCGTCTAACTATGGCTACACCTTC
>TRBJ2-5|NA|TRBV30|TRBD1
CAWDRGQETQYF
TGTGCCTGGGACAGGGGCCAAGAGACCCAGTACTTC
>TRBJ2-1|NA|TRBV6-1|TRBD1
CASTTGGSGNEQFF
TGTGCCAGCACCACAGGGGGCTCTGGGAATGAGCAGTTCTTC
>TRBJ1-4|NA|TRBV18|TRBD1
CASSPSSGTVNEKLFF
TGTGCCAGCTCACCTTCATCCGGGACAGTTAATGAAAAACTGTTTTTT
>TRBJ2-2|once|TRBV18|NA
CASSPSPPELFF
TGTGCCAGCTCACCGAGCCCCCCGGAGCTGTTTTTT
>TRBJ2-7|once|TRBV5-6|NA
CASSLIGNDYEQYF
TGTGCCAGCAGCTTGATTGGCAACGATTACGAGCAGTACTTC
>TRBJ2-1|once|TRBV7-6|NA
CASSSGQGRVGAYNEQFF
TGTGCCAGCAGCTCAGGGCAGGGGCGGGTCGGGGCCTACAATGAGCAGTTCTTC
>TRBJ1-2|NA|TRBV6-6|TRBD1
CASTGTGAGYTF
TGTGCCAGCACCGGGACAGGGGCTGGCTACACCTTC
>TRBJ1-1|NA|TRBV10-3|TRBD1
CAISESGTGRMNTEAFF
TGTGCCATCAGTGAGTCGGGGACAGGGCGAATGAACACTGAAGCTTTCTTT
>TRBJ1-4|once|TRBV23-1|TRBD1
CASRKGDRGRGHEKLFF
TGCGCCAGTAGGAAAGGCGACAGGGGCAGGGGGCATGAAAAACTGTTTTTT
>TRBJ1-1|few|TRBV4-1|NA
CASSQPGGRGNTEAFF
TGCGCCAGCAGCCAACCCGGTGGGAGGGGGAACACTGAAGCTTTCTTT
>TRBJ2-7|NA|TRBV2|TRBD1
CASSGARQGSEQYF
TGTGCCAGCAGTGGTGCCCGACAGGGGTCCGAGCAGTACTTC
>TRBJ2-7|NA|TRBV6-5|NA
CASSYVSSGRGYEQYF
TGTGCCAGCAGTTACGTGTCGAGCGGCAGGGGATACGAGCAGTACTTC
>TRBJ2-2|NA|TRBV7-8|NA
CASSSRRIAWNTGELFF
TGTGCCAGCAGCTCCCGTCGGATAGCTTGGAACACCGGGGAGCTGTTTTTT
>TRBJ2-7|NA|TRBV27|TRBD1
CASSDRDRASYEQYF
TGTGCCAGCAGTGACCGGGACAGGGCCTCCTACGAGCAGTACTTC
>TRBJ2-2|NA|TRBV6-5|NA
CASSYGGEDTGELFF
TGTGCCAGCAGTTACGGGGGAGAAGACACCGGGGAGCTGTTTTTT
>TRBJ2-1|few|TRBV6-1|TRBD2
CASSERTSGYNEQFF
TGTGCCAGCAGTGAACGGACTAGCGGCTACAATGAGCAGTTCTTC
>TRBJ1-6|NA|TRBV30|NA
CAWSVAGGNSPLHF
TGTGCCTGGAGTGTAGCGGGGGGCAATTCACCCCTCCACTTT
>TRBJ2-1|once|TRBV18|NA
CASSPGSGREQFF
TGTGCCAGCTCCCCCGGGTCGGGGAGGGAGCAGTTCTTC
>TRBJ1-1|NA|TRBV6-6|TRBD1
CASSQGAGNTEAFF
TGTGCCAGCTCCCAGGGGGCGGGGAACACTGAAGCTTTCTTT
>TRBJ1-2|few|TRBV6-6|TRBD1
CASSYSGQGLGGYTF
TGTGCCAGCAGTTACTCCGGACAGGGCCTAGGGGGCTACACCTTC
>TRBJ1-2|NA|TRBV2|TRBD1
CASRTTGINYGYTF
TGTGCCAGCAGGACGACAGGGATAAACTATGGCTACACCTTC
>TRBJ2-5|once|TRBV19|NA
CASSGTGGRETQYF
TGTGCCAGTAGTGGGACCGGGGGGCGAGAGACCCAGTACTTC
>TRBJ1-1|NA|TRBV27|TRBD1
CASSTGQVNTEAFF
TGTGCCAGCAGTACCGGACAGGTGAACACTGAAGCTTTCTTT
>TRBJ2-7|NA|TRBV11-1|TRBD1
CASSRPGQGYEQYF
TGTGCCAGCAGCCGGCCGGGACAGGGGTACGAGCAGTACTTC
>TRBJ2-7|NA|TRBV18|NA
CASSRAGGYGGPEQYF
TGTGCCAGCTCTCGGGCAGGGGGCTACGGGGGGCCCGAGCAGTACTTC
>TRBJ1-5|NA|TRBV19|NA
CASSMQGYSNQPQHF
TGTGCCAGTAGTATGCAGGGTTATAGCAATCAGCCCCAGCATTTT
>TRBJ2-5|once|TRBV4-2|NA
CASSHVGGVRETQYF
TGTGCCAGCAGCCATGTAGGTGGAGTTCGAGAGACCCAGTACTTC
>TRBJ1-1|NA|TRBV7-2|TRBD1
CASSFDRVANTEAFF
TGTGCCAGCAGTTTCGACAGGGTTGCGAACACTGAAGCTTTCTTT
>TRBJ1-6|NA|TRBV7-9|NA
CASSYHPPGEYNSPLHF
TGTGCCAGCAGCTATCACCCGCCGGGAGAATATAATTCACCCCTCCACTTT
>TRBJ2-7|NA|TRBV7-2|TRBD1
CASSSLGQGSYEQYF
TGTGCCAGCAGCTCCCTGGGACAGGGATCCTACGAGCAGTACTTC
>TRBJ1-5|NA|TRBV11-2|NA
CASSSPSEGNQPQHF
TGTGCCAGCAGCTCCCCATCGGAAGGCAATCAGCCCCAGCATTTT
>TRBJ1-4|NA|TRBV5-4|TRBD1
CASSSITGGDEKLFF
TGTGCCAGCAGCTCGATTACAGGGGGCGATGAAAAACTGTTTTTT
>TRBJ1-4|NA|TRBV7-2|NA
CASSLVVGGEKLFF
TGTGCCAGCAGCTTAGTGGTGGGCGGTGAAAAACTGTTTTTT
>TRBJ2-3|NA|TRBV12-5|TRBD2
CASALAGGIRNTQYF
TGTGCTAGTGCCCTAGCGGGCGGCATTAGAAATACGCAGTATTTT
>TRBJ2-3|NA|TRBV19|NA
CASSSGSTDTQYF
TGTGCCAGTAGCTCAGGAAGCACAGATACGCAGTATTTT
>TRBJ2-3|NA|TRBV19|NA
CASSPLFGTDTQYF
TGTGCCAGTAGTCCCTTGTTCGGCACAGATACGCAGTATTTT
>TRBJ1-3|NA|TRBV13|NA
CASSFDGSSGNTIYF
TGTGCCAGCAGCTTTGACGGCTCCTCTGGAAACACCATATATTTT
>TRBJ1-1|once|TRBV18|NA
CASSPNAGAGNTEAFF
TGTGCCAGCTCACCCAATGCGGGGGCAGGTAATACTGAAGCTTTCTTT
>TRBJ2-7|NA|TRBV19|TRBD1
CASRPGTGGSYEQYF
TGTGCCAGTAGGCCTGGGACAGGGGGCTCCTACGAGCAGTACTTC
>TRBJ2-2|few|TRBV5-4|NA
CASSLGGRNGELFF
TGTGCCAGCAGCTTGGGGGGGCGGAACGGGGAGCTGTTTTTT
>TRBJ1-1|few|TRBV5-1|NA
CASRRATGVNTEAFF
TGCGCCAGCAGGCGTGCGACAGGTGTCAACACTGAAGCTTTCTTT
>TRBJ2-2|NA|TRBV19|NA
CASSIEAARTGELFF
TGTGCCAGTAGTATAGAAGCAGCACGCACCGGGGAGCTGTTTTTT